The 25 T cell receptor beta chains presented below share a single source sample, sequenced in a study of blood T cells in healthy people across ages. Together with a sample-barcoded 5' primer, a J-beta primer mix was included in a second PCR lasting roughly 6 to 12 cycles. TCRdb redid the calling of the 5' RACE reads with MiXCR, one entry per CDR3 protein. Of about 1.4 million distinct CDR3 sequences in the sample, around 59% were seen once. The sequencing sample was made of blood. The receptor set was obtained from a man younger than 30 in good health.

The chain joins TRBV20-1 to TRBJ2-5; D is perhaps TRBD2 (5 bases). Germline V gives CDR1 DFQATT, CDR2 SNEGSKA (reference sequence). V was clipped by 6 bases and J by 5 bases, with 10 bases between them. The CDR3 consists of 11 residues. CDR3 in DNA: TGCAGTGCCGCCGGCGGGGAGACCCAGTACTTC. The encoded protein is CSAAGGETQYF.

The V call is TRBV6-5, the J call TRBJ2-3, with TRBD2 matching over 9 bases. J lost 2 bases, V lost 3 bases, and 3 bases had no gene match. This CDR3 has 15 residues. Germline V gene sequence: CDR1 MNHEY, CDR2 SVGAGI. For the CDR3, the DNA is TGTGCCAGCAGTTATCGCGGGGGGGACACAGATACGCAGTATTTT. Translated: CASSYRGGDTDTQYF.

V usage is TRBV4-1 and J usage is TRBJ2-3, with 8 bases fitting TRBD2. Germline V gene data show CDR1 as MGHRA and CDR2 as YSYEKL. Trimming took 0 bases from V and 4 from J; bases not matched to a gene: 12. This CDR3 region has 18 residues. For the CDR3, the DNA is TGCGCCAGCAGCCAAGATAAAACGGGAGGGCCGATCGCAGATACGCAGTATTTT. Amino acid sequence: CASSQDKTGGPIADTQYF.

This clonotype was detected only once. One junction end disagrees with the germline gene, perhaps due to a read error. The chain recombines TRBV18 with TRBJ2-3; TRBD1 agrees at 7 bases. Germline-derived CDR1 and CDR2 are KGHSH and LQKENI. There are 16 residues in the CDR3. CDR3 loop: CASSPSGTVSTDTRYF. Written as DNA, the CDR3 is TGTGCCAGCTCACCCTCCGGGACAGTAAGCACAGATACGCGGTATTTT.

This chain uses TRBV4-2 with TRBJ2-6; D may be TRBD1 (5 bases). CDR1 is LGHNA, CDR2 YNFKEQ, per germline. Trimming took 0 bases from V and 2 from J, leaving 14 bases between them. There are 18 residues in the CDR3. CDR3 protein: CASSQDHRSFAGANVLTF. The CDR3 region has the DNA TGTGCCAGCAGCCAAGATCACAGGAGTTTTGCTGGGGCCAACGTCCTGACTTTC.

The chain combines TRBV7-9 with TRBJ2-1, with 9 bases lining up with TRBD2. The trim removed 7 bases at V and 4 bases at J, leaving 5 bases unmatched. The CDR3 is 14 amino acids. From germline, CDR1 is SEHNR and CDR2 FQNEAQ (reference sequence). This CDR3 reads CASIKTSGYNEQFF. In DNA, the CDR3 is TGTGCCAGCATCAAGACTAGCGGTTACAATGAGCAGTTCTTC.

DNA of the CDR3: TGTGCCAGCAGCTTAGGATCCGTCAGGGAGACCCAGTACTTC. Amino acid sequence: CASSLGSVRETQYF. This chain uses TRBV7-7 with TRBJ2-7; D call uncertain. The assigned J gene may be wrong: the sequence end matches TRBJ2-5 better. This CDR3 has 14 amino acids. From germline, CDR1 is SSHAT and CDR2 FNYEAQ (reference sequence).

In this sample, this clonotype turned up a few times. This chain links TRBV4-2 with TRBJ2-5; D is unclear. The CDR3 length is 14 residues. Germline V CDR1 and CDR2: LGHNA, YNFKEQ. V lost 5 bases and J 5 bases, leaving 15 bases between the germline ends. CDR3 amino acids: CASSVGPVGETQYF. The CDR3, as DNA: TGTGCCAGCAGCGTCGGACCTGTCGGGGAGACCCAGTACTTC.

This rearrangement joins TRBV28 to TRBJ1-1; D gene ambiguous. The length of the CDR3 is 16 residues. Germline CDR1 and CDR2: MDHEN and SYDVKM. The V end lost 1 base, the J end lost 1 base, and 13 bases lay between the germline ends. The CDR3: CASSLFGVGKNTEAFF. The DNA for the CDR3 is TGTGCCAGCAGTTTATTCGGGGTTGGGAAGAACACTGAAGCTTTCTTT. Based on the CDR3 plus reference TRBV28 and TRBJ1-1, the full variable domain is DVKVTQSSRYLVKRTGEKVFLECVQDMDHENMFWYRQDPGLGLRLIYFSYDVKMKEKGDIPEGYSVSREKKERFSLILESASTNQTSMYLCASSLFGVGKNTEAFFGQGTRLTVV.

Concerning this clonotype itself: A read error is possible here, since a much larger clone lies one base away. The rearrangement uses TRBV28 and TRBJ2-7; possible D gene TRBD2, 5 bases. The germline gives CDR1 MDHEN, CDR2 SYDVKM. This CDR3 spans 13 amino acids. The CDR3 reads CACSVGLHYEQYF. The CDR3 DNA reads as TGTGCCTGCAGTGTAGGACTCCACTACGAGCAGTACTTC.

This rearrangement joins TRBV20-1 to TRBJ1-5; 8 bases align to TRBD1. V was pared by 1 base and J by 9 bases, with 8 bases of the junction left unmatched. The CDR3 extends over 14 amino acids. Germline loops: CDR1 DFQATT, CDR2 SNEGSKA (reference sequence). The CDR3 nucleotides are TGCAGTGCTAGAGGGGGACAGGCCCGTACGCCCCAGCATTTT. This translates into CSARGGQARTPQHF.

Here the CDR3 reads CSATGLSAGELFF. The CDR3 DNA sequence: TGCAGTGCTACGGGACTATCGGCCGGGGAGCTGTTTTTT. The V gene is TRBV20-1, the J gene TRBJ2-2, with 7 bases identical to TRBD2. The CDR3 is made up of 13 amino acids. J gave up 6 bases and V 4 bases, and 5 bases lay outside the gene matches. Germline V gene sequence: CDR1 DFQATT, CDR2 SNEGSKA (reference sequence).

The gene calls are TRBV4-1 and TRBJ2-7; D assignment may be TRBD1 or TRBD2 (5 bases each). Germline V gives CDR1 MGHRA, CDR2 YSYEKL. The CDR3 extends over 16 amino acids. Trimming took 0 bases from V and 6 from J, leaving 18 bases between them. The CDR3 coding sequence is TGCGCCAGCAGCCAAGAGGGGGTACCCGACTACTCCGAGCAGTACTTC. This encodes CASSQEGVPDYSEQYF.

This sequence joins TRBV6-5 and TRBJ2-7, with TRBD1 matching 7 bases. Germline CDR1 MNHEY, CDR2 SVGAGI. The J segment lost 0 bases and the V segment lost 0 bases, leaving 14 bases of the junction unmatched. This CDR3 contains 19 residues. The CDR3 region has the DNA TGTGCCAGCAGTTACTCTCCTGGACAGGTGGCCAGGAGCTCCTACGAGCAGTACTTC. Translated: CASSYSPGQVARSSYEQYF.

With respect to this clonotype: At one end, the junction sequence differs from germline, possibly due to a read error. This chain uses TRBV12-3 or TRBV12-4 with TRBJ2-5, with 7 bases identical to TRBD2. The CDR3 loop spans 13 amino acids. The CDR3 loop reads CTSSPQRGETQYF. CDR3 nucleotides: TGTACCAGCAGTCCCCAGCGGGGAGAGACCCAGTACTTC.

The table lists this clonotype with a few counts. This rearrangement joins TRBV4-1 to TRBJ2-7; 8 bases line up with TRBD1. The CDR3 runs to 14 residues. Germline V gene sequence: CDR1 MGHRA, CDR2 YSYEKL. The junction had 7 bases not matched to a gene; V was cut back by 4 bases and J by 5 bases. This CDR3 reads CASSLRGPQDEQYF. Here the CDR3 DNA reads TGCGCCAGCAGCCTCAGGGGGCCTCAGGACGAGCAGTACTTC.

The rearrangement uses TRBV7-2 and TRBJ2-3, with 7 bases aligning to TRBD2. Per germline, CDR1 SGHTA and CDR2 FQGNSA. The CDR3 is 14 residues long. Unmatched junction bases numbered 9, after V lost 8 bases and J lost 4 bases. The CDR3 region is CASPLRGRADTQYF. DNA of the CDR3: TGTGCCAGCCCCTTACGGGGGAGGGCAGATACGCAGTATTTT. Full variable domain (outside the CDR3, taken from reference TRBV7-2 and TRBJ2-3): GAGVSQSPSNKVTEKGKDVELRCDPISGHTALYWYRQSLGQGLEFLIYFQGNSAPDKSGLPSDRFSAERTGGSVSTLTIQRTQQEDSAVYLCASPLRGRADTQYFGPGTRLTVL.

The CDR3 sequence is CSVREETQYF. The CDR3 nucleotides are TGCAGCGTACGGGAAGAGACCCAGTACTTC. The chain links TRBV29-1 to TRBJ2-5; D not certain. Looked up from germline, CDR1 is SQVTM and CDR2 is ANQGSEA. The CDR3 loop spans 10 amino acids. Between the trimmed V and J ends, which lost 6 bases and 3 bases, there was a span of 5 bases.

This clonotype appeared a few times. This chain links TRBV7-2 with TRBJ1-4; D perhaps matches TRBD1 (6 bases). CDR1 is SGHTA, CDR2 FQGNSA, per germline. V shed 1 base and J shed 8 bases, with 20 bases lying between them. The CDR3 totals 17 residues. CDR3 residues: CASSLGSSVPQGEKLFF. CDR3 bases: TGTGCCAGCAGCTTAGGGAGCAGCGTACCCCAGGGGGAAAAACTGTTTTTT.

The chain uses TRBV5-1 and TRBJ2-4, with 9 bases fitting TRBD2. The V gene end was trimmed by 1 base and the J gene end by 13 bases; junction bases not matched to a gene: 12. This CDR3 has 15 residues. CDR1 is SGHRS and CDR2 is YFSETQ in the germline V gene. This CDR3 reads CASSLRAGGLREQYF. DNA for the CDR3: TGCGCCAGCAGCTTGAGAGCGGGGGGCCTACGAGAGCAGTACTTC.

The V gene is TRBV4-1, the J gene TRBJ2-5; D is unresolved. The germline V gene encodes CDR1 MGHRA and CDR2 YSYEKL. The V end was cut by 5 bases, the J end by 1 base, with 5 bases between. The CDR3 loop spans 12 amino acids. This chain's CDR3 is CASSNLQETQYF. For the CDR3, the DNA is TGCGCCAGCAGCAACCTCCAAGAGACCCAGTACTTC.

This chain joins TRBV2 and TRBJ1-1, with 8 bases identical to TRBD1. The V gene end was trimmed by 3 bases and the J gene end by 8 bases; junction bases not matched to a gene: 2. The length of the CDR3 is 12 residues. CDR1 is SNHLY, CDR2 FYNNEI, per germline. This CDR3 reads CASSDRQGEAFF. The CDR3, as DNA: TGTGCCAGCAGTGATAGACAGGGGGAAGCTTTCTTT.

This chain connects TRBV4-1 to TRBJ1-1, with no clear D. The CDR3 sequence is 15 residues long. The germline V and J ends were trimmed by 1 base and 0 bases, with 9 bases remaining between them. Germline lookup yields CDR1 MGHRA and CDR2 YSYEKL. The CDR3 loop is CASSQGAALNTEAFF. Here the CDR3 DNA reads TGCGCCAGCAGCCAAGGGGCAGCTCTGAACACTGAAGCTTTCTTT.

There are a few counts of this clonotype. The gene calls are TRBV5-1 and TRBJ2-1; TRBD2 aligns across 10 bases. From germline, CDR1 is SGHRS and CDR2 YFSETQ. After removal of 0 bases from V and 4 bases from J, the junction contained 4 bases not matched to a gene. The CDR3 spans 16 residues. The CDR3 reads CASSLVGLAPYNEQFF. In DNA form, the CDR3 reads TGCGCCAGCAGCTTGGTGGGACTAGCGCCTTACAATGAGCAGTTCTTC.

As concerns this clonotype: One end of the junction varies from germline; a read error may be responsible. CDR3 region: CASMRDSYDQYF. The CDR3 DNA is TGTGCCAGCATGCGTGATTCCTACGACCAGTACTTC. The chain employs TRBV7-2 and TRBJ2-7; D not certain. The length of the CDR3 is 12 residues. Germline lookup yields CDR1 SGHTA and CDR2 FQGNSA.